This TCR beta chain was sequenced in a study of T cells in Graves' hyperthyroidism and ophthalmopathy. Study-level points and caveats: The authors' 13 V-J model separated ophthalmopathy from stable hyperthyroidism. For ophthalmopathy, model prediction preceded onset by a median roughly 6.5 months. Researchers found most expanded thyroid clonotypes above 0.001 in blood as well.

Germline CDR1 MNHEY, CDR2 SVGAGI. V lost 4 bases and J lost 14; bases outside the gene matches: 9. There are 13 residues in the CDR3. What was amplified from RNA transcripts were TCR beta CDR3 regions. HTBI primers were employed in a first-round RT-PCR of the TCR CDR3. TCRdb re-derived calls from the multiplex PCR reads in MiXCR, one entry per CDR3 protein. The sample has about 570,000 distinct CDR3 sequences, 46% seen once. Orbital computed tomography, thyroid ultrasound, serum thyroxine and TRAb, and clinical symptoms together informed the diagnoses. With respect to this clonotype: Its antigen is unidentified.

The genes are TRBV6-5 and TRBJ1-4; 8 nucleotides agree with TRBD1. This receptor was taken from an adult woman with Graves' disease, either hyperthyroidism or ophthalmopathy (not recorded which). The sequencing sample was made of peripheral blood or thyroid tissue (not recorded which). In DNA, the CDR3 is TGTGCCAGCAGTTCGACAGGGGAAGGGGTGCTGTTTTTT. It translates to CASSSTGEGVLFF.